These 19 T cell receptor beta chains share one sample of origin, sequenced in a study of OX40 agonist ivuxolimab in advanced cancers. The table came from immunoSEQ multiplex PCR; TCRdb's copy has only in-frame clones and leaves some out. The repertoire has under 100,000 clones, roughly 92% of them found once; the top ten carry more than 9.5%. The material was CD4+ or CD8+ T cells sorted from blood, obtained in a trial of the OX40 agonist ivuxolimab. The receptors stem from an adult with an advanced solid tumor such as melanoma, head and neck, liver or kidney cancer.

This chain connects TRBV10-2 to TRBJ2-7, with D unclear. Deletions cut 8 bases from V and 6 bases from J, with 11 bases between. This CDR3 is built from 11 residues. Germline V CDR1 and CDR2: WSHSY, SAAADI. CDR3 sequence: CASGPGSEQYF. The CDR3 coding sequence is TGCGCCAGCGGCCCCGGGTCCGAGCAGTACTTC.

This clone was found a few times. This chain links TRBV9 with TRBJ1-1; D is undetermined. Germline-derived CDR1 and CDR2 are SGDLS and YYNGEE. The ends were cut back, 2 bases at V and 6 bases at J, with 8 bases in the middle. This CDR3 spans 12 amino acids. CDR3 residues: CASSVANPEAFF. CDR3 bases: TGTGCCAGCAGCGTGGCGAATCCTGAAGCTTTCTTT.

The chain employs TRBV10-3 and TRBJ2-3; D is ambiguous. Germline lookup yields CDR1 ENHRY and CDR2 SYGVKD. The CDR3 is made up of 15 amino acids. V was pared by 2 bases and J by 7 bases, with 16 bases between. CDR3 sequence (DNA): TGTGCCATCAGTGAGGGGGTTGGCGGTCCAAATACGCAGTATTTT. Translated: CAISEGVGGPNTQYF.

This chain joins TRBV29-1 and TRBJ2-6; D perhaps matches TRBD2 (6 bases). In germline, CDR1 is SQVTM, CDR2 ANQGSEA. V was shortened by 5 bases and J by 0 bases, with 11 bases between the two germline ends. CDR3 length equals 15 residues. This CDR3 is CSVFDGSSGANVLTF. Here the CDR3 DNA reads TGCAGCGTTTTTGACGGGAGCTCTGGGGCCAACGTCCTGACTTTC. The variable domain in full, with the rest retrieved from reference TRBV29-1 and TRBJ2-6, is SAVISQKPSRDICQRGTSLTIQCQVDSQVTMMFWYRQQPGQSLTLIATANQGSEATYESGFVIDKFPISRPNLTFSTLTVSNMSPEDSSIYLCSVFDGSSGANVLTFGAGSRLTVL.

The chain employs TRBV6-5 and TRBJ1-1, with D possibly matching TRBD1 (6 bases). CDR1 MNHEY and CDR2 SVGAGI come from the germline V gene. This CDR3 region has 14 residues. The V and J ends lost 8 bases and 5 bases respectively, with 18 bases between them. The chain's CDR3 is CASQLGGGGTEAFF. CDR3 coding DNA: TGTGCCAGCCAGTTGGGAGGGGGAGGTACTGAAGCTTTCTTT.

Concerning this clone itself: Other DNA variants within this sample encode the same CDR3. The chain joins TRBV27 to TRBJ1-1, with D uncertain. The ends were cut back, 0 bases at V and 0 bases at J, with 2 bases in the middle. CDR1 is MNHEY and CDR2 is SMNVEV in the germline V gene (reference sequence). This CDR3 region has 13 residues. The CDR3 reads CASSLSVNTEAFF. Written as DNA, the CDR3 is TGTGCCAGCAGTTTATCTGTGAACACTGAAGCTTTCTTT.

The gene calls are TRBV4-3 and TRBJ2-7, with 9 bases lining up with TRBD2. Germline V gene sequence: CDR1 LGHNA, CDR2 YSLEER. This CDR3 is 16 amino acids long. V lost 1 base and J lost 3; bases outside the gene matches: 7. The CDR3: CASSQGVAGGDYEQYF. For the CDR3, the DNA is TGCGCCAGCAGCCAAGGGGTCGCGGGGGGGGACTACGAGCAGTACTTC.

This chain connects TRBV10-1 to TRBJ2-1; D perhaps matches TRBD1 (6 bases). The CDR3 has 18 amino acids. Germline V lookup: CDR1 WNHNN, CDR2 SYGVQD (reference sequence). V shed 6 bases and J shed 7 bases, with 28 bases lying between them. This CDR3 is CASSASPTGKGYTNEQFF. The CDR3 nucleotides are TGCGCCAGCAGCGCATCGCCAACAGGGAAGGGATACACGAATGAGCAGTTCTTC.

The gene calls are TRBV11-2 and TRBJ2-7; D gene ambiguous. The germline gives CDR1 SGHAT, CDR2 FQNNGV. Trimming cost V 1 base and J 6 bases, with 4 bases left between them. This CDR3 is built from 11 residues. CDR3 nucleotides: TGTGCCAGCAGCTTAGGGCTCGAGCAGTACTTC. As protein: CASSLGLEQYF.

This chain uses TRBV13 with TRBJ2-7; TRBD2 might be the D (5 bases). The CDR3 has 13 amino acids. The V end lost 3 bases, the J end lost 0 bases, and 6 bases lay between the germline ends. Per the germline V gene, CDR1 is PRHDT and CDR2 is FYEKMQ (reference sequence). In DNA, the CDR3 is TGTGCCAGCAGCTTCCGGGACTCCTACGAGCAGTACTTC. Encoded protein: CASSFRDSYEQYF.

The gene calls are TRBV10-2 and TRBJ2-1; D gene uncertain. This CDR3 has 14 amino acids. Trimming took off 6 bases at V and 6 bases at J, with 15 bases between the two ends. Germline V CDR1 and CDR2: WSHSY, SAAADI. The CDR3 is CASRDARIVNEQFF. For the CDR3, the DNA is TGCGCCAGCAGGGACGCCAGGATTGTCAATGAGCAGTTCTTC.

The CDR3 coding sequence is TGTGCCAGCAGTGCGGCGGTAGTGGCAGGGAATTCACCCCTCCACTTT. Amino acid sequence: CASSAAVVAGNSPLHF. J is TRBJ1-6 and V is TRBV2; possibly TRBD1 for D (5 bases). The CDR3 sequence is 16 residues long. The germline V and J ends were trimmed by 4 bases and 7 bases, with 17 bases remaining between them. The germline CDR1 and CDR2 sequences are SNHLY and FYNNEI.

This chain uses TRBV5-6 with TRBJ2-7, with D hard to call. CDR1 SGHDT and CDR2 YYEEEE come from the germline V gene. The CDR3 totals 13 residues. V was shortened by 3 bases and J by 0 bases, with 7 bases between the two germline ends. The CDR3 nucleotides are TGTGCCAGCAGCTCAAACCCCTCCTACGAGCAGTACTTC. Amino acid sequence: CASSSNPSYEQYF.

The rearrangement uses TRBV7-6 and TRBJ1-1; D uncertain. CDR1 SGHVS and CDR2 FNYEAQ come from the germline V gene. The CDR3 spans 15 residues. The V and J ends lost 0 bases and 5 bases respectively, with 13 bases between them. As DNA, the CDR3 is TGTGCCAGCAGCTTAGCCGCAGCATCCTATACTGAAGCTTTCTTT. It specifies CASSLAAASYTEAFF. Full variable domain (outside the CDR3, taken from reference TRBV7-6 and TRBJ1-1): GAGVSQSPRYKVTKRGQDVALRCDPISGHVSLYWYRQALGQGPEFLTYFNYEAQQDKSGLPNDRFSAERPEGSISTLTIQRTEQRDSAMYRCASSLAAASYTEAFFGQGTRLTVV.

The chain carries TRBV21-1 and TRBJ2-7; the table assigns TRBD1, which was not confirmed against the DNA. TRBV21-1 constitutes a pseudogene. The CDR3 runs to 19 residues. The CDR3 DNA reads as TGTGCCAGCAGCAAGCCCGCACTCATCCTAAAACAGAGCTCCTACGAGCAGTACTTC. This gives the protein CASSKPALILKQSSYEQYF.

The rearrangement links TRBV11-2 to TRBJ1-4; 11 nucleotides agree with TRBD1. Losses at the gene ends were 5 bases for V and 7 bases for J; bases not matched to a gene: 3. CDR1 and CDR2 from the germline V gene are SGHAT and FQNNGV. The CDR3 runs to 14 residues. Here the CDR3 reads CASSTDRGLEKLFF. CDR3 coding DNA: TGTGCCAGCAGCACGGACAGGGGGCTTGAAAAACTGTTTTTT.

The chain employs TRBV7-2 and TRBJ2-3; D uncertain. The V gene lost 5 bases and the J gene lost 3 bases, with 21 bases spanning the gap. Germline V gene lookup returns CDR1 SGHTA and CDR2 FQGNSA. This CDR3 comprises 17 residues. CDR3 in DNA: TGTGCCAGCAGCCCGACCTCATTGCCAAGTCAAACAGATACGCAGTATTTT. Translated, it gives CASSPTSLPSQTDTQYF.

The V call is TRBV29-1, the J call TRBJ1-2; D is unclear. Germline loops: CDR1 SQVTM, CDR2 ANQGSEA. This CDR3 has 15 residues. V was cut by 0 bases and J by 0 bases, with 11 bases left in between. The DNA of the CDR3 is TGCAGCGTTGAAGATATTCAGGAAACTAACTATGGCTACACCTTC. Translating gives CSVEDIQETNYGYTF. Supplemented by reference TRBV29-1 and TRBJ1-2, the full variable domain reads SAVISQKPSRDICQRGTSLTIQCQVDSQVTMMFWYRQQPGQSLTLIATANQGSEATYESGFVIDKFPISRPNLTFSTLTVSNMSPEDSSIYLCSVEDIQETNYGYTFGSGTRLTVV.

The rearrangement joins TRBV11-2 to TRBJ2-7; D remains unclear. Trimming pared 0 bases from V and 3 bases from J, leaving 12 bases between. Germline V gene data show CDR1 as SGHAT and CDR2 as FQNNGV. This CDR3 has 15 amino acids. The CDR3 loop reads CASSLDRPSIYEQYF. The CDR3 bases are TGTGCCAGCAGCTTAGATCGCCCCTCTATCTACGAGCAGTACTTC.